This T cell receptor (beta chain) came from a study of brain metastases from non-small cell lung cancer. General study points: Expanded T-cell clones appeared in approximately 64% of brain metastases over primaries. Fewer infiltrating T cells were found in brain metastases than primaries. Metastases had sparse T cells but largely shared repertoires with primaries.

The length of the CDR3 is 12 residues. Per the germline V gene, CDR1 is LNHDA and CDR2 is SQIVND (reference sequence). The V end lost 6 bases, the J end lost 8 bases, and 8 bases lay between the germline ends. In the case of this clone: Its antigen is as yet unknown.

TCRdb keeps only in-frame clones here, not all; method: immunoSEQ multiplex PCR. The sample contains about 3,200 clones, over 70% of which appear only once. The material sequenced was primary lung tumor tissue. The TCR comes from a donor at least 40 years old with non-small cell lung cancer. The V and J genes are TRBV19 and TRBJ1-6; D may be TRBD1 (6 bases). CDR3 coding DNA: TGTGCCAGTAGGCAGGGGTATTCACCCCTCCACTTT. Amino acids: CASRQGYSPLHF.